This passage covers 17 T cell receptor beta chains from one sample sequenced in a study of Graves' ophthalmopathy and Graves' hyperthyroidism. RNA transcripts were the source from which TCR beta CDR3 regions were amplified. An initial RT-PCR round employing HTBI primers preceded a second-round multiplex PCR. TCRdb re-called the multiplex PCR reads with MiXCR, one entry per CDR3 protein. The table shows under 800,000 distinct CDR3 sequences, with about a fifth occurring only once. The sample taken for sequencing was peripheral blood. These TCRs come from a woman between 18 and 29 years old with stable Graves' hyperthyroidism. Some clones in this sample may be carry-over from other donors' samples.

On this clonotype itself: At one of its ends the junction is not consistent with the germline gene, which may arise from a read error. The genes are TRBV5-1 and TRBJ2-5; TRBD1 is a possible D gene (5 bases). Germline loops: CDR1 SGHRS, CDR2 YFSETQ. CDR3 length: 14 residues. CDR3 DNA: TGCGCCATCAGCCCGGACACGCGAACGGGGACCCAGTACTTC. Translation gives CAISPDTRTGTQYF.

The chain has TRBV5-1 and TRBJ1-1; TRBD1 matches at 7 bases. CDR1 SGHRS and CDR2 YFSETQ come from the germline V gene. V dropped 3 bases and J dropped 6; count of bases not matched to a gene: 8. The CDR3 length is 14 residues. DNA for the CDR3: TGCGCCAGCAGCTCCGGTTTGACAGGGCCTGAAGCTTTCTTT. Translated: CASSSGLTGPEAFF. The full variable domain, in which reference TRBV5-1 and TRBJ1-1 provide the parts outside the CDR3, is KAGVTQTPRYLIKTRGQQVTLSCSPISGHRSVSWYQQTPGQGLQFLFEYFSETQRNKGNFPGRFSGRQFSNSRSEMNVSTLELGDSALYLCASSSGLTGPEAFFGQGTRLTVV.

V usage is TRBV6-1 and J usage is TRBJ1-1; weak D call: TRBD1 (6 bases). With 4 bases removed from V and 8 bases from J, the gap between germline ends came to 14 bases. Germline V CDR1 and CDR2: MNHNS, SASEGT. The CDR3 runs 13 residues. The CDR3 region has the DNA TGTGCCAGCAGTGTGGGGGGGCAACTCGAAGCTTTCTTT. Its protein product is CASSVGGQLEAFF.

The sample holds a few counts of this clonotype. The rearrangement links TRBV6-5 to TRBJ2-4; D is perhaps TRBD1 or TRBD2 (5 bases each). Germline V lookup: CDR1 MNHEY, CDR2 SVGAGI. The CDR3 runs 14 residues. Trimming shortened V by 4 bases and J by 3 bases, and 10 bases separated the two germline ends. The CDR3 DNA is TGTGCCAGCAGTTCCCATGGGGGCAAAAACATTCAGTACTTC. This encodes CASSSHGGKNIQYF.

This clonotype appeared many times. V and J are TRBV28 and TRBJ1-5; TRBD1 matches at 9 bases. From germline, CDR1 is MDHEN and CDR2 SYDVKM. V was clipped by 7 bases and J by 2 bases; unmatched bases: 6. This CDR3 region has 15 residues. CDR3 protein: CASTPTGGRNQPQHF. Here the CDR3 DNA reads TGTGCCAGCACCCCGACAGGGGGGCGCAATCAGCCCCAGCATTTT. Supplemented by reference TRBV28 and TRBJ1-5, the full variable domain reads DVKVTQSSRYLVKRTGEKVFLECVQDMDHENMFWYRQDPGLGLRLIYFSYDVKMKEKGDIPEGYSVSREKKERFSLILESASTNQTSMYLCASTPTGGRNQPQHFGDGTRLSIL.

A remark on this clonotype: A read error is possible here, since a much larger clone lies one base away. The CDR3 DNA reads TGTGGCTGGATCGGGGGCAGCGCCTACGAGCAGTACTTC. Encoded protein: CGWIGGSAYEQYF. The V call is TRBV30, the J call TRBJ2-7; TRBD1 or TRBD2 may be the D gene (6 bases each). Germline CDR1 is GTSNPN and CDR2 is SVGIG (reference sequence). The CDR3 is 13 amino acids.

V is TRBV30 and J is TRBJ1-2, with 10 bases fitting TRBD1. The germline CDR1 and CDR2 sequences are GTSNPN and SVGIG (reference sequence). This CDR3 has 16 amino acids. Germline trimming cut 3 bases from V and 4 bases from J; bases unmatched to any gene: 11. In nucleotides, the CDR3 is TGTGCCTGGAGCTACCTGCGGACAGGGGGTTCCTATGGCTACACCTTC. It translates to CAWSYLRTGGSYGYTF.

This chain connects TRBV6-5 to TRBJ2-5; maybe TRBD2 (6 bases). Germline-derived CDR1 and CDR2 are MNHEY and SVGAGI. Trimming stripped 3 bases from V and 2 bases from J, with 13 bases between. The CDR3 contains 15 residues. CDR3 residues: CASSYVGGDQETQYF. The DNA for the CDR3 is TGTGCCAGCAGTTATGTGGGAGGTGATCAAGAGACCCAGTACTTC.

This clonotype was counted only a few times. This sequence joins TRBV7-3 and TRBJ1-1, with unresolved D. This CDR3 spans 13 amino acids. Trimming shortened V by 5 bases and J by 10 bases, and 17 bases separated the two germline ends. Germline V lookup: CDR1 SGHTA, CDR2 FQGTGA. The CDR3 protein is CASSPTGEERAFF. DNA for the CDR3: TGTGCCAGCAGCCCCACCGGCGAGGAGAGAGCTTTCTTT. The complete variable domain, with remaining parts taken from reference TRBV7-3 and TRBJ1-1, reads GAGVSQTPSNKVTEKGKYVELRCDPISGHTALYWYRQSLGQGPEFLIYFQGTGAADDSGLPNDRFFAVRPEGSVSTLKIQRTERGDSAVYLCASSPTGEERAFFGQGTRLTVV.

This clonotype was observed many times. The J gene is TRBJ2-7, the V gene TRBV20-1, with no clear D. From germline, CDR1 is DFQATT and CDR2 SNEGSKA (reference sequence). Trimming took 0 bases from V and 3 from J, leaving 6 bases between them. The CDR3 spans 12 residues. As DNA, the CDR3 is TGCAGTGCTAGAGACAACGGCTACGAGCAGTACTTC. This encodes CSARDNGYEQYF.

Ten or more counts support this clonotype. This chain joins TRBV28 and TRBJ1-2; 7 bases line up with TRBD1. The germline CDR1 and CDR2 sequences are MDHEN and SYDVKM. The CDR3 totals 13 residues. With V trimmed by 6 bases and J by 4 bases, 5 bases remained unmatched. CDR3 DNA: TGTGCCAGCAGATACGGACAGGCCTATGGCTACACCTTC. Translation: CASRYGQAYGYTF.

In this sample, this clonotype turned up many times. The rearrangement joins TRBV7-8 to TRBJ1-5, with D uncertain. Germline values: CDR1 SGHVS, CDR2 FQNEAQ. This CDR3 comprises 14 residues. Trimming took 5 bases from V and 4 from J, leaving 12 bases between them. The DNA for the CDR3 is TGTGCCAGCAGCCCACGACAACAGAATCAGCCCCAGCATTTT. It codes for CASSPRQQNQPQHF.

This clonotype was seen ten or more times. This chain connects TRBV12-3 or TRBV12-4 to TRBJ2-5, with 7 bases fitting TRBD1. The CDR3 runs 15 residues. Losses at the gene ends were 1 base for V and 1 base for J; bases not matched to a gene: 3. The CDR3 region is CASSLDRGSQETQYF. CDR3 nucleotides: TGTGCCAGCAGTTTAGACAGGGGCTCCCAAGAGACCCAGTACTTC.

This clonotype was detected only a few times. The chain uses TRBV6-5 and TRBJ2-5, with D tentatively TRBD2 (5 bases). CDR3 length: 15 amino acids. Germline CDR1 MNHEY, CDR2 SVGAGI. The V end was cut by 2 bases, the J end by 5 bases, with 15 bases between. The CDR3 sequence is CASSYLYPGKETQYF. The CDR3 coding sequence is TGTGCCAGCAGTTACCTTTACCCGGGGAAGGAGACCCAGTACTTC.

CDR3 nucleotide sequence: TGTGCCATCCAGGTCCGGGATGGCTACACCTTC. Its protein is CAIQVRDGYTF. J is TRBJ1-2 and V is TRBV12-3 or TRBV12-4; no clear D. This CDR3 is built from 11 residues. V was trimmed by 10 bases and J by 6 bases, leaving 12 bases between them.

This clonotype was seen repeatedly, ten times or more. This chain joins TRBV28 and TRBJ2-5, with D possibly being TRBD2 (5 bases). The germline V and J ends were trimmed by 6 bases and 1 base, with 12 bases remaining between them. Germline-derived CDR1 and CDR2 are MDHEN and SYDVKM. This CDR3 has 14 residues. In DNA form, the CDR3 reads TGTGCCAGCAGCTCCGGGCTAGCCCAAGAGACCCAGTACTTC. It encodes CASSSGLAQETQYF.

The chain employs TRBV9 and TRBJ2-7, with 7 bases lining up with TRBD1. This CDR3 comprises 15 residues. The J segment lost 3 bases and the V segment lost 0 bases, leaving 6 bases of the junction unmatched. CDR1 is SGDLS and CDR2 is YYNGEE in the germline V gene. This CDR3 reads CASSVAGTEVYEQYF. The CDR3 coding sequence is TGTGCCAGCAGCGTAGCCGGGACAGAAGTCTACGAGCAGTACTTC.